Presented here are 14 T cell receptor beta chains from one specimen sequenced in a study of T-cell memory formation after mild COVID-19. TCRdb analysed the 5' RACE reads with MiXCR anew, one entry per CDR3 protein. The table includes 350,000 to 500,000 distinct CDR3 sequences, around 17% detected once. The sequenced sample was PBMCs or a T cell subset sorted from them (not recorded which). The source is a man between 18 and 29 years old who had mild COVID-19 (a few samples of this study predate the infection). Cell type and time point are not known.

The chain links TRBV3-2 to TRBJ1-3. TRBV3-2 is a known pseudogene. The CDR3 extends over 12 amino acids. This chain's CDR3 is CATTESGNTIYF. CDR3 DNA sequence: TGTGCCACCACAGAATCTGGAAACACCATATATTTT.

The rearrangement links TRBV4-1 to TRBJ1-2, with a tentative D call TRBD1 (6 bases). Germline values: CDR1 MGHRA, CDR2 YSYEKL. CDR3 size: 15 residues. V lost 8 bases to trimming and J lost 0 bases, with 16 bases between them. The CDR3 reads CASSQPAGANYGYTF. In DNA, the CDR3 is TGCGCCAGCTCCCAACCTGCAGGGGCTAACTATGGCTACACCTTC.

The CDR3 region has the DNA TGTGCCAGCTCACCTAATGGTCCCCCCGCCGTCGCAGAGACCCAGTACTTC. This codes for CASSPNGPPAVAETQYF. This chain connects TRBV18 to TRBJ2-5; D not resolved. Germline loops: CDR1 KGHSH, CDR2 LQKENI. With 3 bases removed from V and 4 bases from J, the gap between germline ends came to 21 bases. CDR3 length: 17 amino acids.

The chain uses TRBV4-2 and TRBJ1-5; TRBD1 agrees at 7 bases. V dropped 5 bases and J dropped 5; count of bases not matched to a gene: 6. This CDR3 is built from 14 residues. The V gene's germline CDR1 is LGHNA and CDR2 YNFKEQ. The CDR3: CASSEGTVHQPQHF. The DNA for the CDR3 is TGTGCCAGCAGCGAAGGGACAGTCCATCAGCCCCAGCATTTT.

CDR3 protein: CASSEAGLSWGDTQYF. CDR3 bases: TGTGCCAGCAGTGAAGCAGGGCTAAGTTGGGGAGATACGCAGTATTTT. The chain uses TRBV2 and TRBJ2-3; D is undetermined. Germline lookup yields CDR1 SNHLY and CDR2 FYNNEI. The CDR3 sequence is 16 residues long. Trimming removed 0 bases from V and 5 bases from J, with 15 bases in between.

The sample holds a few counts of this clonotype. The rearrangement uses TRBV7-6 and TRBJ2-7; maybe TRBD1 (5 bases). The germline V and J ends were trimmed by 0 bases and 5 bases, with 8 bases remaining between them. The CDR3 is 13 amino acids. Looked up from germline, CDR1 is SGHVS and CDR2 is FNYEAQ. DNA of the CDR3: TGTGCCAGCAGCTTAGCGGCAGGGAACGAGCAGTACTTC. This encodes CASSLAAGNEQYF.

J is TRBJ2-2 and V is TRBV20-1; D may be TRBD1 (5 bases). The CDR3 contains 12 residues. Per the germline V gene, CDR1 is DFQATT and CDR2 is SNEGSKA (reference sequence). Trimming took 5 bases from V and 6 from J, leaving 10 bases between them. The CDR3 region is CSASQGSGELFF. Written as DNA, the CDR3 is TGCAGTGCTTCTCAGGGCTCCGGGGAGCTGTTTTTT.

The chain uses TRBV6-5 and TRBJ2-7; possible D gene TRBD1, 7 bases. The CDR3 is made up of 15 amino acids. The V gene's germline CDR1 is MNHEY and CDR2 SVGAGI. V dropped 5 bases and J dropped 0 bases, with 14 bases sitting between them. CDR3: CASSGGQGGSYEQYV. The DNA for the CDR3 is TGTGCCAGCAGTGGCGGGCAGGGGGGCTCCTACGAGCAGTACGTC.

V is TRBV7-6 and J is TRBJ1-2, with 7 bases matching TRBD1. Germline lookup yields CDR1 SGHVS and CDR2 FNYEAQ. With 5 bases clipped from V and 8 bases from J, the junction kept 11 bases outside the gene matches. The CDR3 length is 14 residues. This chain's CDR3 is CASSPEYNRGGYTF. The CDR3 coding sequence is TGTGCCAGCAGCCCGGAATATAACAGGGGAGGCTACACCTTC.

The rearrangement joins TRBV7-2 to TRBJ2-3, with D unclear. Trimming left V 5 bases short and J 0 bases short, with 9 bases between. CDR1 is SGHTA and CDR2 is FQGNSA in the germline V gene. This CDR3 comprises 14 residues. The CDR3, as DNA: TGTGCCAGCAGCGCTGGGCGAAGCACAGATACGCAGTATTTT. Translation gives CASSAGRSTDTQYF.

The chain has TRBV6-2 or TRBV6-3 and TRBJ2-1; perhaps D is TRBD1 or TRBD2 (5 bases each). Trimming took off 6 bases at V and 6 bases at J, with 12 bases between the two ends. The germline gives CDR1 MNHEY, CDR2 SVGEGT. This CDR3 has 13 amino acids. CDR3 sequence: CASRWGSGNEQFF. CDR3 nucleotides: TGTGCCAGCAGGTGGGGGTCAGGCAATGAGCAGTTCTTC.

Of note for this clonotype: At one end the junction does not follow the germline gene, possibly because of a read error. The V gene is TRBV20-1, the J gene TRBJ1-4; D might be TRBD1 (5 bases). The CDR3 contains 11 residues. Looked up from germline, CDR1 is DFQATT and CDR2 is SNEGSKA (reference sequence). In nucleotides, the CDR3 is TGCAGTGCTAGAGGTGGAGACCTTTGGGGGTTT. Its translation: CSARGGDLWGF.

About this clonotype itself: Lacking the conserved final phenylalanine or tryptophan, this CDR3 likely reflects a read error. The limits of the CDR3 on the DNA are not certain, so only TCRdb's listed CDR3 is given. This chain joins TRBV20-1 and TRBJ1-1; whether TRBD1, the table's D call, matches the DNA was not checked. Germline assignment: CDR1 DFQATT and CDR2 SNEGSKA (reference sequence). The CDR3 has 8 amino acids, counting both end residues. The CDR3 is CSADDRDC.

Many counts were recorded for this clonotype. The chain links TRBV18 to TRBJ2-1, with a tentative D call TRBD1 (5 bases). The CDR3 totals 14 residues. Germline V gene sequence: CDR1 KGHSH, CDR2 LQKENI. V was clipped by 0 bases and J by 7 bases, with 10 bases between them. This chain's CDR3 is CASSPPRQLNEQFF. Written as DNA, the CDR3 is TGTGCCAGCTCACCACCCAGACAGCTAAATGAGCAGTTCTTC.